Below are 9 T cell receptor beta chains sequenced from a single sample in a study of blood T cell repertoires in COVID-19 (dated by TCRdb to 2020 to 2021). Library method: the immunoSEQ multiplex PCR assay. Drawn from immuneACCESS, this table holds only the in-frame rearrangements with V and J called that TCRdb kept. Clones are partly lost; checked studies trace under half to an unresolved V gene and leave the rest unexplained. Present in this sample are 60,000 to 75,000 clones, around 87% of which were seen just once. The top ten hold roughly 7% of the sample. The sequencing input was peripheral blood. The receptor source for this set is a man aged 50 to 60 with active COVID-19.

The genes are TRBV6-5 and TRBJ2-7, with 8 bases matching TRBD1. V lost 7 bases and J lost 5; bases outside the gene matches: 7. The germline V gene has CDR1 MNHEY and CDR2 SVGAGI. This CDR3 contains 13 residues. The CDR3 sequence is CASKRTGWHEQYF. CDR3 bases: TGTGCCAGCAAGCGGACAGGGTGGCACGAGCAGTACTTC.

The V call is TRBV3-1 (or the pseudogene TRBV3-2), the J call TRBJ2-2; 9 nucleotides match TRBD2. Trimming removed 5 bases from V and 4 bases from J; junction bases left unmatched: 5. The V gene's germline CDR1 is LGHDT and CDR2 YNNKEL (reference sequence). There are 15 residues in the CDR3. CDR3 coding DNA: TGTGCCAGCAGCTATGGACTAGCGAGCACCGGGGAGCTGTTTTTT. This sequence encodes CASSYGLASTGELFF.

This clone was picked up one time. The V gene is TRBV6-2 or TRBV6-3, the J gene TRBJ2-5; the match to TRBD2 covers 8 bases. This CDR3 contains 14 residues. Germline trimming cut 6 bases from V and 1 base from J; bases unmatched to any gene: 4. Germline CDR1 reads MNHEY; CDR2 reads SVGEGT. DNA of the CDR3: TGTGCCAGCAGCCAGCGGGGGATCCAAGAGACCCAGTACTTC. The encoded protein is CASSQRGIQETQYF.

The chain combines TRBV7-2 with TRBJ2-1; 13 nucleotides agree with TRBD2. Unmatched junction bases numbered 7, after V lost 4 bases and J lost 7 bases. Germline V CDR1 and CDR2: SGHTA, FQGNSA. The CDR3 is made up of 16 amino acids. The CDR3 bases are TGTGCCAGCAGCTCCCGTCGACTAGCGGGAGGTAATGAGCAGTTCTTC. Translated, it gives CASSSRRLAGGNEQFF.

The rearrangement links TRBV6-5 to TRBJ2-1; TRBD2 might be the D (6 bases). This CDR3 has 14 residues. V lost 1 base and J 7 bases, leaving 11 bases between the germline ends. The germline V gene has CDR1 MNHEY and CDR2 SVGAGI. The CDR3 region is CASSYFGGRNEQFF. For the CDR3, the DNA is TGTGCCAGCAGTTACTTCGGGGGTCGGAATGAGCAGTTCTTC.

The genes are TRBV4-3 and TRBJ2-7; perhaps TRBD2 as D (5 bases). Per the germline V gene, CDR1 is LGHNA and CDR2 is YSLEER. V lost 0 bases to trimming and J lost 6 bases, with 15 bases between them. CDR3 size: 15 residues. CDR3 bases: TGCGCCAGCAGCCAAGAGGACCATCCGGGATCCGAGCAGTACTTC. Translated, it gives CASSQEDHPGSEQYF.

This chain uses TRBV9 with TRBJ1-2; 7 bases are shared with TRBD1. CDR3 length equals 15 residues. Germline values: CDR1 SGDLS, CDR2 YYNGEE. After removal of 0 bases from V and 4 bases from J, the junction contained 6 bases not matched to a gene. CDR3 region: CASSVEWDSFYGYTF. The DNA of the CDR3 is TGTGCCAGCAGCGTAGAATGGGACAGCTTCTATGGCTACACCTTC.

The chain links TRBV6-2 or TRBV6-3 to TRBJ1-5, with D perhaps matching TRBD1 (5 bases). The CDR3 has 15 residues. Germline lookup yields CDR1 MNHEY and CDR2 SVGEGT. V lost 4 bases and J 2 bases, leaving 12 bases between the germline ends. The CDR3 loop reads CASSWAGKGNQPQHF. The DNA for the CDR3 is TGTGCCAGCAGTTGGGCAGGGAAAGGCAATCAGCCCCAGCATTTT.

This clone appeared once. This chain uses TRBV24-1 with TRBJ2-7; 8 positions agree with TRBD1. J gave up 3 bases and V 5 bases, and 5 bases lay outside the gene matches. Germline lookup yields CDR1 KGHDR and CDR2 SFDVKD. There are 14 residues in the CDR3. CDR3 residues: CATSGVGTGYEQYF. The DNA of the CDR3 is TGTGCCACCAGTGGAGTGGGGACAGGCTACGAGCAGTACTTC.